A selection of T cell receptor beta chains follows, all from one sample in a study of spatial heterogeneity in lung cancer. MiXCR, run by TCRdb on the 5' RACE reads, gives a single entry per CDR3 protein. The sample holds 82,000 or so distinct CDR3 sequences, 10% to 15% seen once. The sample here was PBMCs, taken at surgery. Every receptor here comes from a male donor with early-stage non-small cell lung cancer. The CDR3 runs from the conserved cysteine through the conserved F or W.

>TRBV27|TRBJ2-7
CASSFTIGYEQYF
>TRBV12-3/TRBV12-4|TRBJ1-3
CASSPGGTNTIYF
>TRBV19|TRBJ2-1
CASSIQLAGSYNEQFF
>TRBV20-1|TRBJ2-2
CSSSRGYTGELFF
>TRBV3-1|TRBJ2-3
CASSPSFSGPLGDTQYF
>TRBV19|TRBJ1-5
CASSTDSSNQPQHF
>TRBV9|TRBJ2-7
CASSTSEQGYEQYF
>TRBV6-2/TRBV6-3|TRBJ2-1
CATLTSYNEQFF
>TRBV29-1|TRBJ2-5
CSVPGPSQETQYF
>TRBV20-1|TRBJ2-5
CSARPYSSQETQYF
>TRBV7-9|TRBJ2-2
CASNSGIRTGELFF
>TRBV12-3/TRBV12-4|TRBJ2-2
CASKVGTGELFF
>TRBV7-9|TRBJ2-7
CASSSFHGELEQYF
>TRBV19|TRBJ2-1
CASSPEDFRYNEQFF